Here is one T cell receptor beta chain with its context. Its antigen is still unknown. Within one base of it there is no much larger clone, and no base qualities were kept. Explained via the paper, the time point label denotes: at surgical resection after neoadjuvant nivolumab +/- ipilimumab. The samples were obtained from NEOSTAR, a phase 2 randomized trial that tested neoadjuvant nivolumab or nivolumab plus ipilimumab, followed by surgery, in operable NSCLC. At resection, uninvolved lung adjacent to the tumor was collected to act as a matched non-tumor comparison for the TCR repertoires of resected tumors. CDR1 and CDR2, per the germline V gene, are MNHNS and SASEGT. V loses 7 bases of germline sequence and J loses 1 base, and the interval between the two ends is 10 bases. Counted from cysteine to phenylalanine, this CDR3 has 14 amino acids. The entry retains the CDR3 DNA only, 42 bases that are in frame from base 1.

The sample comes from a study of neoadjuvant nivolumab and ipilimumab in lung cancer (dated by TCRdb to 2020 to 2021). Broadly, across the study: Nivolumab was given at 3 mg/kg intravenously on days 1, 15 and 29, and the combination arm added ipilimumab 1 mg/kg on day 1 only. A total of roughly 46 patients with operable NSCLC were treated in the trial, with approximately 23 randomized to nivolumab monotherapy and about 20 randomized to nivolumab plus ipilimumab. TCR repertoires were compared between pretherapy (baseline) peripheral blood and tumors resected at surgery after neoadjuvant immune checkpoint blockade. For each study arm, the primary endpoint of the trial was the rate of major pathologic response (MPR) in the intention-to-treat population. Matched pretherapy and resected tumor pairs were analyzed for seven patients, of whom four received nivolumab and three received nivolumab plus ipilimumab.

Library generation was performed with the immunoSEQ multiplex PCR assay. In the authors' own workflow: Repertoires were summarized by richness and clonality, and significantly expanded and contracted clones were identified between pre- and post-therapy samples. The source is immuneACCESS, and TCRdb retained only in-frame sequences with V and J called. Part of the clones is not carried over; for the studies checked, unresolved V genes explain less than half of this, and the remainder is unexplained. That table supplies the V and J calls and clone size; D and trimming were determined from the DNA. The sample yields approximately 4,000 clones; approximately 91% were counted once. The top ten clones comprise 4.6% of the sample. Summary of the overall study and its limitations: No significant correlation was found between TCR clonality and pathologic tumor regression, and only one major-pathologic-response sample was available for the clonality analysis. From pretherapy to surgery, increases in tumor T-cell richness and clonality were observed in three of three dual-therapy tumors but in only two of four nivolumab-treated tumors. A small number of samples was subjected to TCR sequencing. TCR richness in pretherapy blood showed a positive correlation with richness in tumors resected after neoadjuvant therapy (Spearman R of about 0.83). Resected tumors had greater TCR richness and clonality than tumor-adjacent uninvolved lung, and increases were observed in more dual-therapy-treated tumors.

The sequence is built from TRBV6-1 and TRBJ2-2, with the D gene not confidently named. This TCR came from an adult with non-small cell lung cancer. The sample was adjacent normal lung tissue, taken after neoadjuvant nivolumab, alone or with ipilimumab, at or shortly before surgery. The CDR3 here reads CASIRQLNTGELFF. At the DNA level, the sequence is TGTGCCAGCATAAGACAACTGAACACCGGGGAGCTGTTTTTT.